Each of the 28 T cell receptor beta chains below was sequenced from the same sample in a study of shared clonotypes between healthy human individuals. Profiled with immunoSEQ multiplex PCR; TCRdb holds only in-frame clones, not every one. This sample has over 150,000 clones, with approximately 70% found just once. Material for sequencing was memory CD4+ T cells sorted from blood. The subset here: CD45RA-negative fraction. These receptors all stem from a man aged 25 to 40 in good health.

Written as DNA, the CDR3 is TGCAGCGTTGTTCGGAGAAGAGAGACCCAGTACTTC. It specifies CSVVRRRETQYF. This sequence joins TRBV29-1 and TRBJ2-5; D gene ambiguous. V dropped 4 bases and J dropped 4 bases, with 10 bases sitting between them. CDR3 size: 12 residues. Germline lookup yields CDR1 SQVTM and CDR2 ANQGSEA.

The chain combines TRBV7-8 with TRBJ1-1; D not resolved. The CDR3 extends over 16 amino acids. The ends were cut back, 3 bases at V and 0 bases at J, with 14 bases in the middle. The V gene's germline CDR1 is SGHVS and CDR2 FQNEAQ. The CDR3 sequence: CASSLVAESMNTEAFF. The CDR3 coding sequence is TGTGCCAGCAGCTTGGTCGCGGAATCCATGAACACTGAAGCTTTCTTT.

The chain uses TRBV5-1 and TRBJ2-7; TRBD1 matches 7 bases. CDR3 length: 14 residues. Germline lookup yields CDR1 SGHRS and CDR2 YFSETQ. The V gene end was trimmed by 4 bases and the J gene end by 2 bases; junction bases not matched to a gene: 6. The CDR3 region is CASSKRDRPYEQYF. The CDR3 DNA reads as TGCGCCAGCAGCAAAAGGGACAGACCCTACGAGCAGTACTTC.

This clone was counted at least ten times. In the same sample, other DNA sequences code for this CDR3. The CDR3 here is CASSLETSGARSSYEQYF. As DNA, the CDR3 is TGCGCCAGCAGCTTGGAGACTAGCGGGGCCCGAAGCTCCTACGAGCAGTACTTC. The chain recombines TRBV5-1 with TRBJ2-7; 11 nucleotides line up with TRBD2. Germline V gives CDR1 SGHRS, CDR2 YFSETQ. After removal of 0 bases from V and 0 bases from J, the junction contained 8 bases not matched to a gene. This CDR3 region has 18 residues. The full variable domain, its missing parts supplied by reference TRBV5-1 and TRBJ2-7, is KAGVTQTPRYLIKTRGQQVTLSCSPISGHRSVSWYQQTPGQGLQFLFEYFSETQRNKGNFPGRFSGRQFSNSRSEMNVSTLELGDSALYLCASSLETSGARSSYEQYFGPGTRLTVT.

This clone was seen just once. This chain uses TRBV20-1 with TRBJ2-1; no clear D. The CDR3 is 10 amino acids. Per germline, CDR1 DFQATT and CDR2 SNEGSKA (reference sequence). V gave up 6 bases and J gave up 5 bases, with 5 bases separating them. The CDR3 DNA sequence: TGCAGTGCACAAGACAATGAGCAGTTCTTC. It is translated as CSAQDNEQFF.

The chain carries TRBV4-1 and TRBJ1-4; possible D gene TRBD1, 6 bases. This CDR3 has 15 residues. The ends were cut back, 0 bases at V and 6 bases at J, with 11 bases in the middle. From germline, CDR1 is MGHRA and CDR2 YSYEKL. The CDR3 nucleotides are TGCGCCAGCAGCCAAGATCGTAAGGGGGATGAAAAACTGTTTTTT. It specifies CASSQDRKGDEKLFF.

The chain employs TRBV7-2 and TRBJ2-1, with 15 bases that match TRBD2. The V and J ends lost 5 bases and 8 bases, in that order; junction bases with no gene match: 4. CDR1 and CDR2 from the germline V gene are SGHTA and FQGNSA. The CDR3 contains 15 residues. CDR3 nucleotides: TGTGCCAGCAGCACTAGGACTAGCGGGAGGGATGAGCAGTTCTTC. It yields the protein CASSTRTSGRDEQFF.

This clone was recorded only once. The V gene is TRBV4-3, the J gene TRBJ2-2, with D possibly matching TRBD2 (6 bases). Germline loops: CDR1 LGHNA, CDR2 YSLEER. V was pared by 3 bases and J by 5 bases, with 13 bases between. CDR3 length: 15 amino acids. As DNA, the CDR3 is TGCGCCAGCAGCCACGGCGGGATAAAAACCGGGGAGCTGTTTTTT. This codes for CASSHGGIKTGELFF.

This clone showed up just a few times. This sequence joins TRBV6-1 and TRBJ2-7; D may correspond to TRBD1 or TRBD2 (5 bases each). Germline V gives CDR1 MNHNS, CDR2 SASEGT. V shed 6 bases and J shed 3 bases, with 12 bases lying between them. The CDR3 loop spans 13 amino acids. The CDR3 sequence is CASSARDGYEQYF. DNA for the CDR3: TGTGCCAGCAGCGCGAGGGACGGCTACGAGCAGTACTTC.

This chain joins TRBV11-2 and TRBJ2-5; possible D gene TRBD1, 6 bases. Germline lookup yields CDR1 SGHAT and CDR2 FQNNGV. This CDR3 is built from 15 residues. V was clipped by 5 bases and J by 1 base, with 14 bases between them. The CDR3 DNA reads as TGTGCCAGCAGCCCGCGGACAGAAACCCAAGAGACCCAGTACTTC. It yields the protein CASSPRTETQETQYF.

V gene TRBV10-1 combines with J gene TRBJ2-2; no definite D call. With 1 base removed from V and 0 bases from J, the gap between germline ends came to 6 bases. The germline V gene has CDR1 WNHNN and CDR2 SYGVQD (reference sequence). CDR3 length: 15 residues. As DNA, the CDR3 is TGCGCCAGCAGTGAGTTTCCCGCGAACACCGGGGAGCTGTTTTTT. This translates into CASSEFPANTGELFF.

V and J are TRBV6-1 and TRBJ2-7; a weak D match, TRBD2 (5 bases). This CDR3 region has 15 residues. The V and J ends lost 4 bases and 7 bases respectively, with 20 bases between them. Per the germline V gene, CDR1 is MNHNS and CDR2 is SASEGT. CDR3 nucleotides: TGTGCCAGCAGTGGAGGAGGAGCGACCCGGGTAGAGCAGTACTTC. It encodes CASSGGGATRVEQYF.

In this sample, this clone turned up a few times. CDR3 sequence reads: CASSTWTSDYNEQFF. The CDR3 region has the DNA TGTGCCAGCAGCACCTGGACTAGCGACTACAATGAGCAGTTCTTC. The chain joins TRBV7-9 to TRBJ2-1; 9 positions match TRBD2. Unmatched junction bases numbered 5, after V lost 5 bases and J lost 3 bases. Germline CDR1 SEHNR, CDR2 FQNEAQ (reference sequence). The CDR3 is made up of 15 amino acids.

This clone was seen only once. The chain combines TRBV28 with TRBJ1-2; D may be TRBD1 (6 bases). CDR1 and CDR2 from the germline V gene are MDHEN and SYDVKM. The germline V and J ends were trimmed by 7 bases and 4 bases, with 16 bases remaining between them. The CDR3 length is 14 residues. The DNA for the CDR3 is TGTGCCAGCACCCGGGACAAGAACTCCTATGGCTACACCTTC. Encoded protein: CASTRDKNSYGYTF.

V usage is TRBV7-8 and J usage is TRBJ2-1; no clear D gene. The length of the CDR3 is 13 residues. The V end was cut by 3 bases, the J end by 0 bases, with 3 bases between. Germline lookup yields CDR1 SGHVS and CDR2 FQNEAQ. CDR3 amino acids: CASSFHSYNEQFF. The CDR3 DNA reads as TGTGCCAGCAGCTTTCACTCCTACAATGAGCAGTTCTTC.

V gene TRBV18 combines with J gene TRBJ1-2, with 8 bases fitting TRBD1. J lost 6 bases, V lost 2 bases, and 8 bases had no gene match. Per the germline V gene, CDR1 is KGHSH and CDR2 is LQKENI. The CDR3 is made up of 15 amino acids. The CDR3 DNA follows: TGTGCCAGCTCACCATTGACAGGGGCACACGATGGCTACACCTTC. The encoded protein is CASSPLTGAHDGYTF.

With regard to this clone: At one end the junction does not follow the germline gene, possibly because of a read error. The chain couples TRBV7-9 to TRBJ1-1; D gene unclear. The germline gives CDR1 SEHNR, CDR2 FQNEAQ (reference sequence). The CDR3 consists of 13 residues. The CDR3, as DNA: TGTGCCAGCAGATTAGGAGGGAACACTGAAGCTTTCTTT. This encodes CASRLGGNTEAFF.

The CDR3 DNA reads as TGTGCCAGCAGCTTGGAGGACCCTAACTATGGCTACACCTTC. Encoded protein: CASSLEDPNYGYTF. The rearrangement joins TRBV5-5 to TRBJ1-2; D is uncertain. CDR3 length: 14 residues. Trimming shortened V by 0 bases and J by 0 bases, and 6 bases separated the two germline ends. CDR1 SGHKS and CDR2 YYEKEE come from the germline V gene (reference sequence).

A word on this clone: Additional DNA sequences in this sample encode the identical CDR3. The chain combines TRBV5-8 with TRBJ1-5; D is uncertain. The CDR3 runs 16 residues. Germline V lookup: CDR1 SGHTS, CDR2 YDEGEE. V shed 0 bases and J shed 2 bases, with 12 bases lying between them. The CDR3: CASSLAEAPRNQPQHF. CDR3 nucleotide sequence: TGTGCCAGCAGCTTGGCCGAGGCTCCGCGCAATCAGCCCCAGCATTTT.

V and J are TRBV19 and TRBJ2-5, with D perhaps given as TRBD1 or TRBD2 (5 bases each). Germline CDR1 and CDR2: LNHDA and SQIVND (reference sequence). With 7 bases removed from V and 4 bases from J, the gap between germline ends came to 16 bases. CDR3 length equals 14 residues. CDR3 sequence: CASTGTGRGETQYF. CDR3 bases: TGTGCCAGTACCGGGACGGGGCGAGGAGAGACCCAGTACTTC.

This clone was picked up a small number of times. CDR3 sequence (DNA): TGTGCCAGCAGCCCAAGTGGGACTAGCGGGAGTGGGGATACGCAGTATTTT. Its protein product is CASSPSGTSGSGDTQYF. The chain joins TRBV7-3 to TRBJ2-3, with 14 bases aligning to TRBD2. V was clipped by 5 bases and J by 6 bases; unmatched bases: 10. Germline-derived CDR1 and CDR2 are SGHTA and FQGTGA. The CDR3 covers 17 residues.

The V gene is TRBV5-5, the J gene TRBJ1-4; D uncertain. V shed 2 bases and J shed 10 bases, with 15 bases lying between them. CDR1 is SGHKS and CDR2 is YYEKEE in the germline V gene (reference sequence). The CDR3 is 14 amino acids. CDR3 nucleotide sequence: TGTGCCAGCAGCTTCGGGCAGACCGGGGTAAAACTGTTTTTT. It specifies CASSFGQTGVKLFF. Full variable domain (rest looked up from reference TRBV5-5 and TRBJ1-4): DAGVTQSPTHLIKTRGQQVTLRCSPISGHKSVSWYQQVLGQGPQFIFQYYEKEERGRGNFPDRFSARQFPNYSSELNVNALLLGDSALYLCASSFGQTGVKLFFGSGTQLSVL.

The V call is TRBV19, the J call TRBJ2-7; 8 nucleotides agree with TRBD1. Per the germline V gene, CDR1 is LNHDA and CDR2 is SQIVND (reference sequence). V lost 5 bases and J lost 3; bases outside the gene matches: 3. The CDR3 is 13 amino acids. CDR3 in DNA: TGTGCCAGTAGTGCGACAGGGGACTACGAGCAGTACTTC. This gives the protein CASSATGDYEQYF.

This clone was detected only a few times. This CDR3 reads CASSQDRGNYNEQFF. The DNA of the CDR3 is TGTGCCAGCTCCCAGGACAGGGGCAACTACAATGAGCAGTTCTTC. This sequence joins TRBV18 and TRBJ2-1; 9 bases agree with TRBD1. CDR3 length: 15 residues. Germline V gene sequence: CDR1 KGHSH, CDR2 LQKENI. The ends lost 6 bases at V and 3 bases at J; junction bases unmatched: 6.

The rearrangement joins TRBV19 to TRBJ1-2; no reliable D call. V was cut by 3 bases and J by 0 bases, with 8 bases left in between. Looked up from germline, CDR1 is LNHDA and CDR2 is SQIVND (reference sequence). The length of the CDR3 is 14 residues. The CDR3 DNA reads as TGTGCCAGTAGTATCCAGGCGGCTAACTATGGCTACACCTTC. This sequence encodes CASSIQAANYGYTF. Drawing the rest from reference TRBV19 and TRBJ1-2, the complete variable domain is DGGITQSPKYLFRKEGQNVTLSCEQNLNHDAMYWYRQDPGQGLRLIYYSQIVNDFQKGDIAEGYSVSREKKESFPLTVTSAQKNPTAFYLCASSIQAANYGYTFGSGTRLTVV.

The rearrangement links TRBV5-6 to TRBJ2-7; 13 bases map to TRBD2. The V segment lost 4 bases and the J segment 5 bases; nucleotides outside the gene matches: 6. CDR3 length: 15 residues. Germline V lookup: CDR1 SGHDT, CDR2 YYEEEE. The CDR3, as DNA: TGTGCCAGCAGCATGAGACTAGCGGGAGGCCACGAGCAGTACTTC. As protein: CASSMRLAGGHEQYF.

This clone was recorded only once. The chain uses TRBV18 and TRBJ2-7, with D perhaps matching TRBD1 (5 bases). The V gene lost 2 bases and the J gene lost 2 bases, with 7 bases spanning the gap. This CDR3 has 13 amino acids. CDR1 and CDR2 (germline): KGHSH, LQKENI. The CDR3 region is CASSPGAAYEQYF. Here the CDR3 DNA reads TGTGCCAGCTCACCAGGGGCGGCCTACGAGCAGTACTTC.

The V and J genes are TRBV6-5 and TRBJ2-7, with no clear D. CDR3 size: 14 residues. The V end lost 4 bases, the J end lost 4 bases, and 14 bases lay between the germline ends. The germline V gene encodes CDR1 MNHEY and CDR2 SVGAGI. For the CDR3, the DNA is TGTGCCAGCAGTTTCTCCCTTAGTTCGTACGAGCAGTACTTC. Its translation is CASSFSLSSYEQYF.